This T cell receptor beta chain was observed in a study of T cells in Graves' hyperthyroidism and ophthalmopathy. There were TCR beta CDR3 regions amplified from RNA transcripts. Using the HTBI primer set, a first-round RT-PCR was run on the TCR CDR3. One entry per CDR3 protein results from TCRdb running MiXCR on the multiplex PCR reads. This table holds fewer than 550,000 distinct CDR3 sequences, more than 15% found once. CDR3 length: 16 residues. Trimming at V came to 5 bases and at J to 6 bases, leaving 8 bases not matched to a gene. Many counts were recorded for this clonotype. Investigators excluded patients with uncontrolled infection, other autoimmune disease, pregnancy or lactation.

The genes are TRBV12-3 or TRBV12-4 and TRBJ2-1; 12 bases are a match to TRBD2. The source is a young woman with Graves' hyperthyroidism. The sequencing input was blood. The CDR3 sequence is CASSPGLAGRRNEQFF. The CDR3 DNA follows: TGTGCCAGCAGTCCGGGACTAGCGGGCCGGCGCAATGAGCAGTTCTTC.